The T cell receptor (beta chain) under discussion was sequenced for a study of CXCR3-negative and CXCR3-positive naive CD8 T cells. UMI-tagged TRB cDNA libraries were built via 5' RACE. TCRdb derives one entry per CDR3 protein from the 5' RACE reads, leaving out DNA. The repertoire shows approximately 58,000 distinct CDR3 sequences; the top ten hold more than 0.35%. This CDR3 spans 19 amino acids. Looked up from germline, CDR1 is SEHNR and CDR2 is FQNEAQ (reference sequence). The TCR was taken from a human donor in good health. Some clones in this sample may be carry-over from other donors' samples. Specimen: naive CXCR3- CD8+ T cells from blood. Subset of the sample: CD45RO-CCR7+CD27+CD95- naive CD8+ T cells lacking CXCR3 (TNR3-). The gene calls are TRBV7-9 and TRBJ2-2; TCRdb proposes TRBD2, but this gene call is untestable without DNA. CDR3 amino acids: CASRGLAGGQAPNTGELFF.